One and the same sample provided the 5 T cell receptor beta chains below, sequenced in a study of tumor-infiltrating lymphocytes in primary liver carcinoma. Synthesis of TCR beta cDNA was carried out from about 500 ng total RNA with a constant-region primer. Slightly modified ARM-PCR with three nested multiplex PCR rounds yielded TCR beta libraries. TRBV1-TRBV30 forward primers paired with a C-beta reverse primer drove the first two PCR rounds, approximately 11 cycles each. TCRdb itself ran the multiplex PCR reads through MiXCR, one entry per CDR3 protein. The profile covers about 180,000 distinct CDR3 sequences, with roughly three fifths appearing a single time and 70% to 80% taken by the ten largest. It was unsorted whole blood that yielded blood RNA, and germline DNA was also extracted. What was sequenced was peripheral blood. All receptors derive from a man in his forties with primary liver carcinoma and hepatitis B virus infection.

The V gene is TRBV14, the J gene TRBJ2-3; 8 bases fit TRBD2. The ends lost 2 bases at V and 0 bases at J; junction bases unmatched: 1. Looked up from germline, CDR1 is SGHDN and CDR2 is FVKESK. The CDR3 length is 15 residues. The CDR3 loop is CASSQRLASTDTQYF. The CDR3 region has the DNA TGTGCCAGCAGCCAAAGACTAGCGAGCACAGATACGCAGTATTTT.

This clonotype came up once. A much larger clone differs from this one at a single base, so this may be a read error. V is TRBV6-5 and J is TRBJ2-7, with D maybe TRBD2 (5 bases). CDR3 length: 12 amino acids. Germline CDR1 MNHEY, CDR2 SVGAGI. CDR3 region: CANSYGNHEQYF. CDR3 DNA: TGTGCCAACAGTTACGGGAACCACGAGCAGTACTTC.

The chain is built from TRBV14 and TRBJ2-7; TRBD2 agrees at 14 bases. The junction had 5 bases not matched to a gene; V was cut back by 4 bases and J by 6 bases. CDR1 is SGHDN, CDR2 FVKESK, per germline. The CDR3 contains 15 residues. CDR3 sequence: CASSLLGTSGSEQYF. In DNA form, the CDR3 reads TGTGCCAGCAGCCTTCTTGGGACTAGCGGGAGCGAGCAGTACTTC.

As regards this clonotype: One end of the junction fails to match germline, which may point to a read error. The chain uses TRBV6-1 and TRBJ1-2; D ambiguous. The CDR3 is 13 residues long. In germline, CDR1 is MNHNS, CDR2 SASEGT. The CDR3 region is CASQTDQNYGYTF. The DNA for the CDR3 is TGTGCCAGCCAGACCGACCAAAACTATGGATACACCTTC.

The chain is built from TRBV10-3 and TRBJ2-6, with TRBD2 as a possible D gene (6 bases). The V gene lost 6 bases and the J gene lost 0 bases, with 12 bases spanning the gap. The CDR3 runs to 16 residues. The germline gives CDR1 ENHRY, CDR2 SYGVKD. The DNA of the CDR3 is TGTGCCATCAGGGGGGGAACCCCCTCTGGGGCCAACGTCCTGACTTTC. Its protein product is CAIRGGTPSGANVLTF.